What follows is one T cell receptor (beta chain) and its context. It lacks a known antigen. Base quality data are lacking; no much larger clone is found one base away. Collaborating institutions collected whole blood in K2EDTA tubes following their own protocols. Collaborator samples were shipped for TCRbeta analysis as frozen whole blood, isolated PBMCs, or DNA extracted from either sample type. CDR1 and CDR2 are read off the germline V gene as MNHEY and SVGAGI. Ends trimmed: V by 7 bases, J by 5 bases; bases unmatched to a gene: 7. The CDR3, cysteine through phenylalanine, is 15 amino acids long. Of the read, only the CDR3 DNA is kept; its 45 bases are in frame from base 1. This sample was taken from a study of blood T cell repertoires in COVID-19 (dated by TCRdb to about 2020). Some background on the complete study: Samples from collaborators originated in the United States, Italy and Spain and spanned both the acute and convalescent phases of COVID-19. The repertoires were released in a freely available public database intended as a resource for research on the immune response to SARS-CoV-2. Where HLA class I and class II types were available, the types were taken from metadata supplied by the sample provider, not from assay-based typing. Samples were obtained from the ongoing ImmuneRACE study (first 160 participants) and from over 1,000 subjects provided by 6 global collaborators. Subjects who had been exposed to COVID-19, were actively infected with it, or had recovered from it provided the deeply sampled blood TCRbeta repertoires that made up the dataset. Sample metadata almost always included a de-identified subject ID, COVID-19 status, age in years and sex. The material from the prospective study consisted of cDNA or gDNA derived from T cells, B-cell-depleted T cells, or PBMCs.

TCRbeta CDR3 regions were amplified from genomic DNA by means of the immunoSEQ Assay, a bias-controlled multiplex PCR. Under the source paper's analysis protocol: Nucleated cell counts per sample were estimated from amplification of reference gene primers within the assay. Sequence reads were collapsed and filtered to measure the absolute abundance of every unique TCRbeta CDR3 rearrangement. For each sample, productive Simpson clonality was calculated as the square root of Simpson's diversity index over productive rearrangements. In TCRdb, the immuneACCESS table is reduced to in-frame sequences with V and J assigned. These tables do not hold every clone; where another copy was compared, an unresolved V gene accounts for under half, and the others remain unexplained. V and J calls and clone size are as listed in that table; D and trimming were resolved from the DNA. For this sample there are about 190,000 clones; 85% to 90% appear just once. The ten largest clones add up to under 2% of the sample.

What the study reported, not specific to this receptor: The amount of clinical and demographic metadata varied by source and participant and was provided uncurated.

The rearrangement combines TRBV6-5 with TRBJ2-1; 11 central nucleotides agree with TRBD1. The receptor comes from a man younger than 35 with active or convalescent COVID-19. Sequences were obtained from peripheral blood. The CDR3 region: CASTLDRGPHNEQFF. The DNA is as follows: TGTGCCAGCACCTTGGACAGGGGGCCGCACAATGAGCAGTTCTTC.